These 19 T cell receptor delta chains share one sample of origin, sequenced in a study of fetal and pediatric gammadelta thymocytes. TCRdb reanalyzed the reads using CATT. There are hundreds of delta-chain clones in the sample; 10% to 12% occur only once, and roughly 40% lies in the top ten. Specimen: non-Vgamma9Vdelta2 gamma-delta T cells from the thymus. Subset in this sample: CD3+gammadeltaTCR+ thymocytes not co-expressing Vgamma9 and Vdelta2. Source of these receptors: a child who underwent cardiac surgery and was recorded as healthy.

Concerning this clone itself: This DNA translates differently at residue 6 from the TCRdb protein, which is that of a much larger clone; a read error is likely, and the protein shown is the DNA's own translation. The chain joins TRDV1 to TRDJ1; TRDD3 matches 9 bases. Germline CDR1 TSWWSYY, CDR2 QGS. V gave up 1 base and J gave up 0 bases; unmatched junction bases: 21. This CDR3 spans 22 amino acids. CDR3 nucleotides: TGTGCTCTTGGGGAACAGATCTACTTGGGGATACGTTCAAAACCTTACACCGATAAACTCATCTTT. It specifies CALGEQIYLGIRSKPYTDKLIF.

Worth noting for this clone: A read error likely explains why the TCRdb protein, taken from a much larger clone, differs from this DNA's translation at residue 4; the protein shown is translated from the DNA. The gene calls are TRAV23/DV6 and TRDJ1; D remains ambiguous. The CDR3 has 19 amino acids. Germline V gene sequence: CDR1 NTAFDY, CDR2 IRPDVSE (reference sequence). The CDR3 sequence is CAVTTDPQAGGVCTDKLIF. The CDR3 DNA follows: TGTGCCGTGACAACCGATCCTCAGGCCGGCGGGGTTTGCACCGATAAACTCATCTTT.

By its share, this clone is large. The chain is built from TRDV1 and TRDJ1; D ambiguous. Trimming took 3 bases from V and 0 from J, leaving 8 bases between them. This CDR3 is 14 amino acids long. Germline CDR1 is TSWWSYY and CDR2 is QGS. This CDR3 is CALGDISYTDKLIF. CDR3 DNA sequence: TGTGCTCTTGGGGACATTTCGTACACCGATAAACTCATCTTT.

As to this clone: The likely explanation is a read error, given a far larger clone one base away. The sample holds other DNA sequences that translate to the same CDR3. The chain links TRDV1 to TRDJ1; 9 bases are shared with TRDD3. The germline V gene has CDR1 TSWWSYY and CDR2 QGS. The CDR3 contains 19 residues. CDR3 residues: CALGELVFPTGGITDKLIF. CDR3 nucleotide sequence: TGTGCTCTTGGGGAACTAGTCTTTCCTACTGGGGGAATCACCGACAAACTCATCTTT.

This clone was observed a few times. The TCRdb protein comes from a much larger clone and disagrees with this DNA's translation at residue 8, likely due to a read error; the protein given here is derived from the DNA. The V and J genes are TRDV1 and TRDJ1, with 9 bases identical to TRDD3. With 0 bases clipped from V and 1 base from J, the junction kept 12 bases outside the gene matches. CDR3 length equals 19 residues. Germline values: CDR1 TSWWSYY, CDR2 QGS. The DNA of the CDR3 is TGTGCTCTTGGGGAACTAGTCATTCCTACTGGGGGAATCACCGATAAACTCATCTTT. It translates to CALGELVIPTGGITDKLIF.

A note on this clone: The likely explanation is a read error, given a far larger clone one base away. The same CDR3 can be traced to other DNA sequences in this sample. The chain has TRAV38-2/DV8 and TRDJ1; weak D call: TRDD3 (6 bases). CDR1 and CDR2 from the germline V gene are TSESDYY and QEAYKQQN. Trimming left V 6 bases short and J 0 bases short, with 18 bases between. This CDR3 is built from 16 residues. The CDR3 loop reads CAYTSGGPLYTDKLIF. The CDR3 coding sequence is TGTGCTTATACGTCAGGGGGACCCTTGTACACCGATAAACTCATCTTT.

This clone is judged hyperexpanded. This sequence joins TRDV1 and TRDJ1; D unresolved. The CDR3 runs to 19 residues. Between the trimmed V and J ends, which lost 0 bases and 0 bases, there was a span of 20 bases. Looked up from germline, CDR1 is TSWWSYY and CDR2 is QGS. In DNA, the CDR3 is TGTGCTCTTGGGGAACTAGCAATGGAGGTTGGTGGGTACACCGATAAACTCATCTTT. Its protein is CALGELAMEVGGYTDKLIF.

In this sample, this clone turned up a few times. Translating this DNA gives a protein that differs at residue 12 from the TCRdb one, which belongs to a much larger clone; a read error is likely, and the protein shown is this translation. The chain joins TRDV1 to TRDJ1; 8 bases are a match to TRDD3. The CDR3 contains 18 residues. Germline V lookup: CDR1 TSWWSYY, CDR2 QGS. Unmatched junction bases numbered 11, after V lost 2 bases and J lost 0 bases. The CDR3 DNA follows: TGTGCTCTTGGGGAATATAGAGTGGTACTGGGGGACACCGATAAACTCATCTTT. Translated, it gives CALGEYRVVLGDTDKLIF.

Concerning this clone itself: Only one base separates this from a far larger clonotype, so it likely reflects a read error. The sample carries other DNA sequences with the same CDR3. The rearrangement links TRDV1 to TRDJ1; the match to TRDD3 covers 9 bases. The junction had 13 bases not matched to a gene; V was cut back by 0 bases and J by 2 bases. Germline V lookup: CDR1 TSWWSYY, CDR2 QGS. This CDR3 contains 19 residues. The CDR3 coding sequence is TGTGCTCTTGGGGAACTAGTCTTTCCTACTGGGGGAATAACCGATAAACTCATCTTT. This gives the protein CALGELVFPTGGITDKLIF.

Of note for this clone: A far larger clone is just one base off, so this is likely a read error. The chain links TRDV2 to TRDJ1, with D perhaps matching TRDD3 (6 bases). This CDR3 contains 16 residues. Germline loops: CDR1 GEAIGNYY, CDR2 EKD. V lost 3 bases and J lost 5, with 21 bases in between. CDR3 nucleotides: TGTGCCTGTGACCCCGAGTACTGGGAGAAGAGAGATAAACTCATCTTT. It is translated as CACDPEYWEKRDKLIF.

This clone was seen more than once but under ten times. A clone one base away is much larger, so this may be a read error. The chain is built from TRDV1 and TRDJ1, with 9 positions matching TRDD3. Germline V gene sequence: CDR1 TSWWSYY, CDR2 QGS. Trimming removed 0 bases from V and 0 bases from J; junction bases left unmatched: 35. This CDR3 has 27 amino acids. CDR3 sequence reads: CALGELGGKPQTPRTGGPFSDTDKLIF. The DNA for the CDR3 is TGTGCTCTTGGGGAACTGGGTGGGAAACCCCAGACCCCACGTACTGGGGGACCGTTTTCCGACACCGATAAACTCATCTTT.

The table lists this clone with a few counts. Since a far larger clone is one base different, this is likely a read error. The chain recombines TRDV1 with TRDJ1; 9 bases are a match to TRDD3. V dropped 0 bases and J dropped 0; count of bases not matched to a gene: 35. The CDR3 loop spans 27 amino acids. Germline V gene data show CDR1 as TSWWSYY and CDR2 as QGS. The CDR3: CALGELGGKPQSQRTGGPFSDTDKLIF. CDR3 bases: TGTGCTCTTGGGGAACTGGGTGGGAAACCCCAGTCCCAACGTACTGGGGGACCGTTTTCCGACACCGATAAACTCATCTTT.

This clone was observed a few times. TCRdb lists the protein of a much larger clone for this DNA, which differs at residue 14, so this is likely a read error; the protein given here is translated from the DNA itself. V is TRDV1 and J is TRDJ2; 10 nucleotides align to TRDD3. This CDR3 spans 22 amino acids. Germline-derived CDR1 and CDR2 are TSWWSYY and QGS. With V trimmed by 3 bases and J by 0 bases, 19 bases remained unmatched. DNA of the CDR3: TGTGCTCTTGGGGACCACATCCCCATCGTACTGGGGGATTCCACTTTGACAGCACAACTCTTCTTT. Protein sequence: CALGDHIPIVLGDSTLTAQLFF.

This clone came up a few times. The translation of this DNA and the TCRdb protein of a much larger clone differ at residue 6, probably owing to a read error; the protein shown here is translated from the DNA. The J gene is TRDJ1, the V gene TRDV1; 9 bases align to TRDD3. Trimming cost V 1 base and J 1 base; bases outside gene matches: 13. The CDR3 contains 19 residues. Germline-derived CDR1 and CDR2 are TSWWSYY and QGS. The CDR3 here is CALGEPVFPTGGITDKLIF. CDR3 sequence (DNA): TGTGCTCTTGGGGAACCAGTCTTTCCTACTGGGGGAATCACCGATAAACTCATCTTT.

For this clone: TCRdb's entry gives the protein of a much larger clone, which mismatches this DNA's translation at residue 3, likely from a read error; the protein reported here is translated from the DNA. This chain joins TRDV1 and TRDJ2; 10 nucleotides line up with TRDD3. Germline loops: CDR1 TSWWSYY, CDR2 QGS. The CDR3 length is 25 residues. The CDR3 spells CAHGEPSLSLLRGIRHPFLTAQLFF. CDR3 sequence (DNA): TGTGCTCATGGGGAACCTTCGTTGAGCCTCCTACGGGGGATACGCCATCCTTTTTTGACAGCACAACTCTTCTTT.

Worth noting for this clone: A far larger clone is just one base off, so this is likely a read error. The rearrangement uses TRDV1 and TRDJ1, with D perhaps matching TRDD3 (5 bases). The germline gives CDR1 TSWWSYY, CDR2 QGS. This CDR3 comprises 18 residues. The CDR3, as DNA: TGTGCTATTGGGGAACGGCGGCGTTCCCCCCTCTACACCGATAAACTCATCTTT. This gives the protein CAIGERRRSPLYTDKLIF.

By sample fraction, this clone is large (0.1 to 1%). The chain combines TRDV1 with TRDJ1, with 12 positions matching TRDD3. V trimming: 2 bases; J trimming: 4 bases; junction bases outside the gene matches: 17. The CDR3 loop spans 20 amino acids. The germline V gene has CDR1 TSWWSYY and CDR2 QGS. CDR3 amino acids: CALGEFVLRTGGYRGDKLIF. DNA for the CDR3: TGTGCTCTTGGGGAATTCGTCCTCCGTACTGGGGGATACAGGGGCGATAAACTCATCTTT.

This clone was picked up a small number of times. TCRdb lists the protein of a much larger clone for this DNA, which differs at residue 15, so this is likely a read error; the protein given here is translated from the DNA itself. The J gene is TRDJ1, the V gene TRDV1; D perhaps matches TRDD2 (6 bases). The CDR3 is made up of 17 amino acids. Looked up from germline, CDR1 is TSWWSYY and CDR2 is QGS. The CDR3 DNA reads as TGTGCTCTTGGGAACGGCTTCCTGACCCAATTAGAAATTAAACACATCTTT. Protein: CALGNGFLTQLEIKHIF.

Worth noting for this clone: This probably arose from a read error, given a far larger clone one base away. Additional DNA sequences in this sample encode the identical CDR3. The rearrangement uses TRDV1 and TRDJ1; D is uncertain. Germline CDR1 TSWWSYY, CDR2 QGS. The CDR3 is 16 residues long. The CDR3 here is CALLTPPIRGPDKLIF. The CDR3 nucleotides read TGTGCTCTTCTTACACCCCCCATTAGAGGGCCCGATAAACTTATCTTT.